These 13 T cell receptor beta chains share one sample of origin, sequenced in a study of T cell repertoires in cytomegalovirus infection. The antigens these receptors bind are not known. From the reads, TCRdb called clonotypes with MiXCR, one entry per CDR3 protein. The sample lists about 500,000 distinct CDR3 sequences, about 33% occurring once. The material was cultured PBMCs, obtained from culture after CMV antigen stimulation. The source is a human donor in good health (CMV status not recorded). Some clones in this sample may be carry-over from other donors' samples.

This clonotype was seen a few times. This CDR3 is CASSQFRGLGNNEQFF. CDR3 in DNA: TGCGCCAGCAGCCAATTCAGGGGCTTGGGGAACAATGAGCAGTTCTTC. The J gene is TRBJ2-1, the V gene TRBV4-1, with a possible D match to TRBD1 (6 bases). V was trimmed by 2 bases and J by 5 bases, leaving 16 bases between them. Germline CDR1 and CDR2: MGHRA and YSYEKL. There are 16 residues in the CDR3.

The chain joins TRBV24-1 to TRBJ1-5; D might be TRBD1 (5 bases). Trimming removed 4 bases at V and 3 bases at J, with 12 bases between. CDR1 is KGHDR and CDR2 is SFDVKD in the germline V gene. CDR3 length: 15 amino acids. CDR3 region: CATSDAGGSNQPQHF. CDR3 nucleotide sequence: TGTGCCACCAGTGACGCCGGGGGGTCCAATCAGCCCCAGCATTTT.

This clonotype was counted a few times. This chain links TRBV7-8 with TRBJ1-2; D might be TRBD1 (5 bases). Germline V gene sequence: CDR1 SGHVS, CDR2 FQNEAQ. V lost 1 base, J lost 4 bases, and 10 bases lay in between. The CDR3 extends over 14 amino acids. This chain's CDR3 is CASSLEKGRYGYTF. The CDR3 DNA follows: TGTGCCAGCAGCTTAGAAAAGGGACGCTATGGCTACACCTTC.

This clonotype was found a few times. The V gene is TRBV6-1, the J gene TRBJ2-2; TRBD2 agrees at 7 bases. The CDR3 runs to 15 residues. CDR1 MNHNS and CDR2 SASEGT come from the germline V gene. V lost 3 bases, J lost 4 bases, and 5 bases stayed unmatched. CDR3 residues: CASSDGGSSTGELFF. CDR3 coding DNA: TGTGCCAGCAGTGACGGGGGGTCTAGCACCGGGGAGCTGTTTTTT.

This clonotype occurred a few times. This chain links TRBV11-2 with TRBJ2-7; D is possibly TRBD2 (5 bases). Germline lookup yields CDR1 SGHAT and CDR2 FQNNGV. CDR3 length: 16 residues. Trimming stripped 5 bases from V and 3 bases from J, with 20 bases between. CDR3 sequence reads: CASSPLAARGYYEQYF. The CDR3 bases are TGTGCCAGCAGCCCCCTAGCCGCCCGGGGTTACTACGAGCAGTACTTC.

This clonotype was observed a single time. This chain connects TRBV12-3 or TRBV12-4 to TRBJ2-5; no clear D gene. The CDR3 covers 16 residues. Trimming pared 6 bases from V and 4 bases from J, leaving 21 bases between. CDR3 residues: CASSPLGVSSRETQYF. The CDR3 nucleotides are TGTGCCAGCAGCCCCCTAGGTGTCAGTTCACGAGAGACCCAGTACTTC.

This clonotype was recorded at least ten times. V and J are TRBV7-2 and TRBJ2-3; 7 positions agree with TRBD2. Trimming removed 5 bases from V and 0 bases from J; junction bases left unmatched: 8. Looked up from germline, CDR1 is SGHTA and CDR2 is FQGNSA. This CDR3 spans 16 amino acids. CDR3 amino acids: CASSLGQGGSTDTQYF. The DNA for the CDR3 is TGTGCCAGCAGCCTAGGTCAGGGAGGGAGCACAGATACGCAGTATTTT.

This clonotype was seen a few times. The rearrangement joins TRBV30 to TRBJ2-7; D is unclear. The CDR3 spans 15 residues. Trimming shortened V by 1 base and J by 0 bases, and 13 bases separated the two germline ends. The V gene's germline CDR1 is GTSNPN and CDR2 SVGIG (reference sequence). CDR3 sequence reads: CAWSDGARSSYEQYF. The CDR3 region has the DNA TGTGCCTGGAGTGACGGAGCCAGGAGCTCCTACGAGCAGTACTTC.

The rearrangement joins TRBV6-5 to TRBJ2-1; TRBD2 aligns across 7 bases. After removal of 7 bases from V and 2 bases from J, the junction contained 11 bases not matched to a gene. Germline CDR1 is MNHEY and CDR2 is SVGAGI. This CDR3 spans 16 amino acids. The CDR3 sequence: CASMISGGRAYNEQFF. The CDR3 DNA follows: TGTGCCAGCATGATAAGTGGAGGGAGGGCCTACAATGAGCAGTTCTTC.

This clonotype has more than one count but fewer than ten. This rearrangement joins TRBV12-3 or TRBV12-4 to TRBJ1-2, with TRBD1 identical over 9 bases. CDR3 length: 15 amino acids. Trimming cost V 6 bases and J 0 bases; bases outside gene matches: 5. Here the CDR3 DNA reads TGTGCCAGCAGGTACGGACAGGGGCCTAACTATGGCTACACCTTC. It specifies CASRYGQGPNYGYTF.

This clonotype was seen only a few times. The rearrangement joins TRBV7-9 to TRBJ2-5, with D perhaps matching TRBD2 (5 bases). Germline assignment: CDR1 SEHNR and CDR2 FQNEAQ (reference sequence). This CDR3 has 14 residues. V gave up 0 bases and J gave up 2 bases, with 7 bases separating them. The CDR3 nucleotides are TGTGCCAGCAGCTTAGCGGCGGGTCAAGAGACCCAGTACTTC. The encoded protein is CASSLAAGQETQYF.

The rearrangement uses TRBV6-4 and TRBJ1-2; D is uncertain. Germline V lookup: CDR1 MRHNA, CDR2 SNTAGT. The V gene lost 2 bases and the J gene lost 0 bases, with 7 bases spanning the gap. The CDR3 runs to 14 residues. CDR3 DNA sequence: TGTGCCAGCAGTGACAACGGGGCTAACTATGGCTACACCTTC. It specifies CASSDNGANYGYTF.

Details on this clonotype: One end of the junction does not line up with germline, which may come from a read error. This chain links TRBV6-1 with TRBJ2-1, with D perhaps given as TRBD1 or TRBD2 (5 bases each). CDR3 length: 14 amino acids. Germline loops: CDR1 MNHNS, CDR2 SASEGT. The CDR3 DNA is TGTGCCAGCAGGAACCGGGACCTCTACAAGGAGCAGTTCTTC. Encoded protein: CASRNRDLYKEQFF.